The following is a T cell receptor (beta chain) sequence with its context. These data are taken from a study of T cell changes during pregnancy in multiple sclerosis. The J segment lost 4 bases and the V segment lost 6 bases, leaving 8 bases of the junction unmatched. Germline CDR1 reads MNHEY; CDR2 reads SVGAGI. This CDR3 contains 15 residues. The method was immunoSEQ multiplex PCR; TCRdb's version includes in-frame clones alone and lacks a portion of them. This sample carries nearly 110,000 clones, 92% of them seen once, and the ten largest clones take approximately 1.6%. The sample in question was peripheral blood, obtained after pregnancy. The receptor was isolated from a female donor with multiple sclerosis, enrolled in a pregnancy study. This chain joins TRBV6-5 and TRBJ1-1; 10 positions match TRBD1. Written as DNA, the CDR3 is TGTGCCAGCAGCCGAGATGGACAGGGGGGCACTGAAGCTTTCTTT. This sequence encodes CASSRDGQGGTEAFF.